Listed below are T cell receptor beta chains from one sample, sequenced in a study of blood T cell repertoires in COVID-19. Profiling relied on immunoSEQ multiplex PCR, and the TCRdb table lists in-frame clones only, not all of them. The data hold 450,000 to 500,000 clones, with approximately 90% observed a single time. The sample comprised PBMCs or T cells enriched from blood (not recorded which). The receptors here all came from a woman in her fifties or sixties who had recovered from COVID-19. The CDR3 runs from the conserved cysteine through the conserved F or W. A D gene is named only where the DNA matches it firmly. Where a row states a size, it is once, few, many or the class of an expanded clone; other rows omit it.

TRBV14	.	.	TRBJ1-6	TGTGCCAGCAGCCAAGACGGGGTTCCCTCACCCCTCCACTTT	CASSQDGVPSPLHF
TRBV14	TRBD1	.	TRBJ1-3	TGTGCCAGCAGCGAACGCGGACAGGTCTCTGGAAACACCATATATTTT	CASSERGQVSGNTIYF
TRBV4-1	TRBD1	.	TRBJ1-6	TGCGCCAGCAGCCGAGGACAGGACAGGGAGAATTCACCCCTCCACTTT	CASSRGQDRENSPLHF
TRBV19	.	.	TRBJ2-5	TGTGCCAGTAGCATGCGGGTCGGAGAGACCCAGTACTTC	CASSMRVGETQYF
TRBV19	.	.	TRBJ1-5	TGTGCCAGTAGTCCCTTAAATAGGGGATCCGATCAGCCCCAGCATTTT	CASSPLNRGSDQPQHF
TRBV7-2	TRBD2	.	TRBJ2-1	TGTGCCAGCAGCCTATCGGGACTAGCCTATGAGCAGTTCTTC	CASSLSGLAYEQFF
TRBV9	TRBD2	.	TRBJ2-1	TGTGCCAGCAGCGTAGGGGGGACTAGCGGGAGCTCCTACAATGAGCAGTTCTTC	CASSVGGTSGSSYNEQFF
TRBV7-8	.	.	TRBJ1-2	TGTGCCAGCAGCTTAGCCAGGCTTAACTATGGCTACACCTTC	CASSLARLNYGYTF
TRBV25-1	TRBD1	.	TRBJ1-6	TGTGCCAGCAAGGGACAGGGCTCCCGGGGACCCCTCCACTTT	CASKGQGSRGPLHF
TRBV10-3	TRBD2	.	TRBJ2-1	TGTGCCATCACCAAGACTAGCTCAAACTCCTACAATGAGCAGTTCTTC	CAITKTSSNSYNEQFF
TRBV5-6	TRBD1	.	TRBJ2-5	TGTGCCAGCAGCCACCGACAGGGGGTGGTGAAGACCCAGTACTTC	CASSHRQGVVKTQYF
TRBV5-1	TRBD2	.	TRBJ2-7	TGCGCCAGCACCCTAGCGGGGGGGCCGGGCGAGCAGTACTTC	CASTLAGGPGEQYF
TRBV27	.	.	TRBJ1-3	TGTGCCAGCAGACGGGGGGAAGCTGGAAACACCATATATTTT	CASRRGEAGNTIYF
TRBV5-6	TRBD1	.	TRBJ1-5	TGTGCCAGCAGCCCAGGGGGCCTTAGCAATCAGCCCCAGCATTTT	CASSPGGLSNQPQHF
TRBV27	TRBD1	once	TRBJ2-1	TGTGCCAGCAGTTTGACCGGGACAGGGACTTACAATGAGCAGTTCTTC	CASSLTGTGTYNEQFF
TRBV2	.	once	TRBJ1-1	TGTGCCAGCAGTGTGGCGGGGGGGAACACTGAAGCTTTCTTT	CASSVAGGNTEAFF
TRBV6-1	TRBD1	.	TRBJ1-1	TGTGCCAGCAGTGGTGACCCTCTCTCGACAGGGGGCACTGAAGCTTTCTTT	CASSGDPLSTGGTEAFF
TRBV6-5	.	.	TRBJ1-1	TGTGCCAGCAGTTACTCGAGGCGGAACACTGAAGCTTTCTTT	CASSYSRRNTEAFF
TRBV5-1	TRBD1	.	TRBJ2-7	TGCGCCAGCAGCCTGGGACAGGGGTTTAACGAGCAGTACTTC	CASSLGQGFNEQYF
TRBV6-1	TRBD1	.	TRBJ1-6	TGTGCCAGCAGTGAAGGGACAGGGGCGACACCCCTCCACTTT	CASSEGTGATPLHF
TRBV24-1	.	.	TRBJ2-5	TGTGCCACCAGTGATTCGCCGGGACCAAGGGGGGAGACCCAGTACTTC	CATSDSPGPRGETQYF
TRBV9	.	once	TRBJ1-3	TGTGCCAGCAGCGTAGGCTGGGGCAGTGGAAACACCATATATTTT	CASSVGWGSGNTIYF
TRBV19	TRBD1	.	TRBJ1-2	TGTGCCAGTAAAAAAAATCAGGGACAGAGCTATGGCTACACCTTC	CASKKNQGQSYGYTF
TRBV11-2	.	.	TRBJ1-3	TGTGCCAGCAGAACGGGGTTCTCTGGAAACACCATATATTTT	CASRTGFSGNTIYF